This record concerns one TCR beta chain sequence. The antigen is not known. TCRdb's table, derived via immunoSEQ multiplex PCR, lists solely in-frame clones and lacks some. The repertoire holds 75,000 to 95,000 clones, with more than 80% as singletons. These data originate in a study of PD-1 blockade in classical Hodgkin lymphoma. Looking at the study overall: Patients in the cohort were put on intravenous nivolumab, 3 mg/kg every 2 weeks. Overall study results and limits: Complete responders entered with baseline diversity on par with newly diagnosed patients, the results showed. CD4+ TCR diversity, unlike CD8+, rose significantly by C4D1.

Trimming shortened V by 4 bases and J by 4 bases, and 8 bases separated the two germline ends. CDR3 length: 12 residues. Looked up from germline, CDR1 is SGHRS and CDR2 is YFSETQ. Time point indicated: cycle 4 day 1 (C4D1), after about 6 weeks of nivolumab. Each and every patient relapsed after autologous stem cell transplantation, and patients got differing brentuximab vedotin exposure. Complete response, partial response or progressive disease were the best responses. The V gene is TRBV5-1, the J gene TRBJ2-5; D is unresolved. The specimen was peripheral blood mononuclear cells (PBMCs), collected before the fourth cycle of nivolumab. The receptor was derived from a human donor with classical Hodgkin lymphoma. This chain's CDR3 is CASSREGETQYF. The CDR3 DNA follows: TGCGCCAGCAGCCGAGAAGGAGAGACCCAGTACTTC. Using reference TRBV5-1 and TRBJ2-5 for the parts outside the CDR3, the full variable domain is KAGVTQTPRYLIKTRGQQVTLSCSPISGHRSVSWYQQTPGQGLQFLFEYFSETQRNKGNFPGRFSGRQFSNSRSEMNVSTLELGDSALYLCASSREGETQYFGPGTRLLVL.